The 31 T cell receptor beta chains below come from one sample, sequenced in a study of shared clonotypes between healthy human individuals. Profiled with immunoSEQ multiplex PCR; TCRdb holds only in-frame clones, not every one. This sample carries about 510,000 clones, 79% of them seen once, and the ten largest clones take under 15%. Sequenced: PBMCs. Receptors originate from a woman between 40 and 55 years old in good health. Some clones in this sample may be carry-over from other donors' samples.

The rearrangement joins TRBV4-1 to TRBJ1-6; D remains ambiguous. The germline gives CDR1 MGHRA, CDR2 YSYEKL. The ends were cut back, 1 base at V and 0 bases at J, with 13 bases in the middle. This CDR3 region has 18 residues. The DNA of the CDR3 is TGCGCCAGCAGCCAAGCGGACCTCGGGCTCTCCTATAATTCACCCCTCCACTTT. This codes for CASSQADLGLSYNSPLHF.

This sequence joins TRBV5-1 and TRBJ2-7; D might be TRBD2 (6 bases). V lost 2 bases and J lost 1, with 16 bases in between. This CDR3 is 16 amino acids long. Germline CDR1 is SGHRS and CDR2 is YFSETQ. The CDR3 here is CASSLTSTAASYEQYF. CDR3 coding DNA: TGCGCCAGCAGCTTAACTAGCACAGCAGCTTCCTACGAGCAGTACTTC. The entire variable domain, with the rest obtained from reference TRBV5-1 and TRBJ2-7, is as follows: KAGVTQTPRYLIKTRGQQVTLSCSPISGHRSVSWYQQTPGQGLQFLFEYFSETQRNKGNFPGRFSGRQFSNSRSEMNVSTLELGDSALYLCASSLTSTAASYEQYFGPGTRLTVT.

Concerning this clone itself: Other DNA sequences in this sample translate to the same CDR3. The V call is TRBV28, the J call TRBJ2-5, with D perhaps TRBD1 or TRBD2 (5 bases each). V lost 2 bases and J lost 4, with 8 bases in between. Germline V gene data show CDR1 as MDHEN and CDR2 as SYDVKM. This CDR3 is 13 amino acids long. Written as DNA, the CDR3 is TGTGCCAGCAGTTTAGGGGGTTTAGAGACCCAGTACTTC. Protein: CASSLGGLETQYF. Filled out from reference TRBV28 and TRBJ2-5, the complete variable domain reads DVKVTQSSRYLVKRTGEKVFLECVQDMDHENMFWYRQDPGLGLRLIYFSYDVKMKEKGDIPEGYSVSREKKERFSLILESASTNQTSMYLCASSLGGLETQYFGPGTRLLVL.

The chain combines TRBV15 with TRBJ2-3; 8 bases match TRBD1. Germline V gives CDR1 LNHNV, CDR2 YYDKDF (reference sequence). The CDR3 loop spans 16 amino acids. The V segment lost 0 bases and the J segment 5 bases; nucleotides outside the gene matches: 7. The CDR3 DNA follows: TGTGCCACCAGCAGAGATCGGGACAGGCGGGTAGATACGCAGTATTTT. It specifies CATSRDRDRRVDTQYF.

This clone occurred a few times. The chain has TRBV5-6 and TRBJ2-1; 8 bases are shared with TRBD2. Germline CDR1 SGHDT, CDR2 YYEEEE. After removal of 4 bases from V and 6 bases from J, the junction contained 12 bases not matched to a gene. The CDR3 sequence is 16 residues long. As DNA, the CDR3 is TGTGCCAGCAGCCCGGTCGGGAGGGCCTCCGTCAATGAGCAGTTCTTC. Encoded protein: CASSPVGRASVNEQFF.

V and J are TRBV5-1 and TRBJ2-3, with 10 bases matching TRBD2. There are 15 residues in the CDR3. Germline V gene lookup returns CDR1 SGHRS and CDR2 YFSETQ. With 7 bases clipped from V and 2 bases from J, the junction kept 7 bases outside the gene matches. CDR3 bases: TGCGCCAGCTATCCACTAGCGGGGCACACAGATACGCAGTATTTT. It specifies CASYPLAGHTDTQYF.

The table lists this clone with a few counts. The chain has TRBV5-4 and TRBJ1-1, with D maybe TRBD1 (6 bases). Germline-derived CDR1 and CDR2 are SGHNT and YYREEE (reference sequence). There are 12 residues in the CDR3. V was clipped by 4 bases and J by 5 bases, with 9 bases between them. As DNA, the CDR3 is TGTGCCAGCAGCGTAACAGGGACTGAAGCTTTCTTT. This gives the protein CASSVTGTEAFF.

The gene calls are TRBV2 and TRBJ2-1; 9 bases are shared with TRBD2. Germline values: CDR1 SNHLY, CDR2 FYNNEI. With 5 bases clipped from V and 6 bases from J, the junction kept 5 bases outside the gene matches. The CDR3 loop spans 14 amino acids. The CDR3 protein is CASSLAGHGNEQFF. CDR3 DNA: TGTGCCAGCAGTCTAGCGGGACATGGCAATGAGCAGTTCTTC.

The CDR3 bases are TGTGCCAGCAGCTCGACCGGGACAGGGGGCTACAATGAGCAGTTCTTC. Its translation is CASSSTGTGGYNEQFF. The chain uses TRBV11-3 and TRBJ2-1, with 11 bases fitting TRBD1. With 4 bases clipped from V and 3 bases from J, the junction kept 5 bases outside the gene matches. The CDR3 is 16 amino acids. Per the germline V gene, CDR1 is SGHNT and CDR2 is YENEEA.

V and J are TRBV7-2 and TRBJ2-7; 7 bases are shared with TRBD1. Germline CDR1 is SGHTA and CDR2 is FQGNSA. This CDR3 has 17 amino acids. The J segment lost 0 bases and the V segment lost 1 base, leaving 9 bases of the junction unmatched. As DNA, the CDR3 is TGTGCCAGCAGCTTAGGGGGACAGCCGTATCGCTCCTACGAGCAGTACTTC. Encoded protein: CASSLGGQPYRSYEQYF.

As DNA, the CDR3 is TGTGCCAGTAATAGGGGCCCCGAAGCTTTCTTT. Amino acid sequence: CASNRGPEAFF. This chain connects TRBV19 to TRBJ1-1; possible D gene TRBD1, 5 bases. CDR3 length equals 11 residues. V was pared by 7 bases and J by 8 bases, with 11 bases between. Germline values: CDR1 LNHDA, CDR2 SQIVND (reference sequence). The full variable domain, completed using reference TRBV19 and TRBJ1-1, is DGGITQSPKYLFRKEGQNVTLSCEQNLNHDAMYWYRQDPGQGLRLIYYSQIVNDFQKGDIAEGYSVSREKKESFPLTVTSAQKNPTAFYLCASNRGPEAFFGQGTRLTVV.

This clone has only one observation. The chain links TRBV28 to TRBJ1-2, with 11 bases that match TRBD1. The CDR3 extends over 15 amino acids. CDR1 is MDHEN, CDR2 SYDVKM, per germline. Trimming took 4 bases from V and 10 from J; bases not matched to a gene: 11. The CDR3 region is CASSSFGQGAISYTF. CDR3 sequence (DNA): TGTGCCAGCAGTTCATTTGGACAGGGGGCAATATCCTACACCTTC.

The chain has TRBV10-3 and TRBJ2-1, with D uncertain. The CDR3 has 11 amino acids. V was pared by 10 bases and J by 3 bases, with 7 bases between. CDR1 and CDR2 from the germline V gene are ENHRY and SYGVKD. CDR3 in DNA: TGTGCCACTGGAGACTACAATGAGCAGTTCTTC. Translation gives CATGDYNEQFF.

The chain uses TRBV28 and TRBJ2-3, with D perhaps matching TRBD1 or TRBD2 (5 bases each). Trimming took 10 bases from V and 0 from J, leaving 14 bases between them. Germline loops: CDR1 MDHEN, CDR2 SYDVKM. CDR3 length equals 14 residues. CDR3 DNA sequence: TGTGCCACCTGGGGGTGGGAGAGCACAGATACGCAGTATTTT. Translating gives CATWGWESTDTQYF.

The chain is built from TRBV5-1 and TRBJ1-3; perhaps TRBD1 as D (6 bases). The CDR3 has 15 residues. Germline assignment: CDR1 SGHRS and CDR2 YFSETQ. V was trimmed by 4 bases and J by 8 bases, leaving 19 bases between them. CDR3 bases: TGCGCCAGCAGCCTGACAGGATTTTCGGCTGACACCATATATTTT. It specifies CASSLTGFSADTIYF.

This clone was counted many times. This sequence joins TRBV4-2 and TRBJ2-5; D may correspond to TRBD1 or TRBD2 (5 bases each). Germline CDR1 is LGHNA and CDR2 is YNFKEQ. This CDR3 has 17 amino acids. V was cut by 0 bases and J by 1 base, with 15 bases left in between. The CDR3 sequence: CASSQDKGSAGQETQYF. In DNA, the CDR3 is TGTGCCAGCAGCCAAGATAAGGGGAGTGCGGGCCAAGAGACCCAGTACTTC.

In its sample, this clone was seen a few times. The chain employs TRBV6-4 and TRBJ2-1; perhaps TRBD2 as D (6 bases). Germline loops: CDR1 MRHNA, CDR2 SNTAGT. The V end lost 3 bases, the J end lost 8 bases, and 17 bases lay between the germline ends. There are 15 residues in the CDR3. CDR3 coding DNA: TGTGCCAGCAGTGAATGGGTCGGGGGTCGCTATGAGCAGTTCTTC. Amino acids: CASSEWVGGRYEQFF.

In DNA, the CDR3 is TGTGCCAGCAGCCCGGCGGACAGCGCTTATCAGCCCCAGCATTTT. Protein sequence: CASSPADSAYQPQHF. The V gene is TRBV28, the J gene TRBJ1-5; the D gene is possibly TRBD1 (6 bases). This CDR3 is built from 15 residues. CDR1 and CDR2 (germline): MDHEN, SYDVKM. The V end lost 6 bases, the J end lost 5 bases, and 17 bases lay between the germline ends.

The count of this clone is one. The J gene is TRBJ1-3, the V gene TRBV6-6; D unresolved. This CDR3 comprises 13 residues. CDR1 MNHNY and CDR2 SVGAGI come from the germline V gene (reference sequence). V lost 2 bases and J 4 bases, leaving 6 bases between the germline ends. The chain's CDR3 is CASSYIQGNTIYF. As DNA, the CDR3 is TGTGCCAGCAGTTACATCCAGGGAAACACCATATATTTT.

Regarding this clone: A much larger clone differs from this one at a single base, so this may be a read error. V and J are TRBV9 and TRBJ2-5; 13 bases map to TRBD2. The CDR3 has 15 amino acids. J lost 4 bases, V lost 3 bases, and 3 bases had no gene match. Germline V gene sequence: CDR1 SGDLS, CDR2 YYNGEE. CDR3 sequence reads: CASSGTSGSGETQYF. The CDR3 DNA follows: TGTGCCAGCAGCGGGACTAGCGGGAGTGGAGAGACCCAGTACTTC. Combining the CDR3 with reference TRBV9 and TRBJ2-5 gives the whole variable domain DSGVTQTPKHLITATGQRVTLRCSPRSGDLSVYWYQQSLDQGLQFLIQYYNGEERAKGNILERFSAQQFPDLHSELNLSSLELGDSALYFCASSGTSGSGETQYFGPGTRLLVL.

The chain has TRBV7-9 and TRBJ2-7; D might be TRBD1 (6 bases). Germline values: CDR1 SEHNR, CDR2 FQNEAQ (reference sequence). The CDR3 runs to 14 residues. Trimming removed 7 bases at V and 4 bases at J, with 17 bases between. CDR3 loop: CASTIGGRGYEQYF. For the CDR3, the DNA is TGTGCCAGCACAATAGGGGGTCGGGGTTACGAGCAGTACTTC. Full variable domain (missing parts from reference TRBV7-9 and TRBJ2-7): DTGVSQNPRHKITKRGQNVTFRCDPISEHNRLYWYRQTLGQGPEFLTYFQNEAQLEKSRLLSDRFSAERPKGSFSTLEIQRTEQGDSAMYLCASTIGGRGYEQYFGPGTRLTVT.

The chain couples TRBV15 to TRBJ2-3; the match to TRBD2 covers 7 bases. Germline V lookup: CDR1 LNHNV, CDR2 YYDKDF (reference sequence). With V trimmed by 0 bases and J by 7 bases, 10 bases remained unmatched. The CDR3 extends over 16 amino acids. The CDR3 region is CATSRDPSGIGYTQYF. The CDR3 nucleotides are TGTGCCACCAGCAGAGATCCAAGCGGGATTGGATATACGCAGTATTTT.

J is TRBJ2-3 and V is TRBV2; no reliable D call. The CDR3 consists of 13 residues. The V and J ends lost 7 bases and 3 bases respectively, with 11 bases between them. Looked up from germline, CDR1 is SNHLY and CDR2 is FYNNEI. Here the CDR3 DNA reads TGTGCCAGCAATTTGGGGTTAACAGATACGCAGTATTTT. Translated: CASNLGLTDTQYF. Variable domain in full (rest from reference TRBV2 and TRBJ2-3): EPEVTQTPSHQVTQMGQEVILRCVPISNHLYFYWYRQILGQKVEFLVSFYNNEISEKSEIFDDQFSVERPDGSNFTLKIRSTKLEDSAMYFCASNLGLTDTQYFGPGTRLTVL.

This sequence joins TRBV5-1 and TRBJ1-1; 7 positions match TRBD1. The CDR3 is made up of 13 amino acids. CDR1 is SGHRS and CDR2 is YFSETQ in the germline V gene. The trim removed 3 bases at V and 7 bases at J, leaving 6 bases unmatched. As DNA, the CDR3 is TGCGCCAGCAGCTCACGACAGGGCCTTGAAGCTTTCTTT. Translating it yields CASSSRQGLEAFF.

The CDR3: CASSSPKAYNEQFF. CDR3 sequence (DNA): TGTGCCAGCAGCTCCCCCAAGGCGTACAATGAGCAGTTCTTC. This chain joins TRBV7-3 and TRBJ2-1; D call uncertain. The CDR3 sequence is 14 residues long. Germline CDR1 SGHTA, CDR2 FQGTGA. V was trimmed by 4 bases and J by 4 bases, leaving 11 bases between them.

This chain joins TRBV19 and TRBJ2-3; 7 nucleotides agree with TRBD1. CDR1 is LNHDA, CDR2 SQIVND, per germline (reference sequence). The CDR3 length is 16 residues. With 3 bases clipped from V and 6 bases from J, the junction kept 12 bases outside the gene matches. The CDR3 loop reads CASSIPPGTAPDTQYF. In DNA, the CDR3 is TGTGCCAGTAGTATTCCTCCTGGGACAGCCCCCGATACGCAGTATTTT.

With respect to this clone: Other nucleotide sequences in the sample specify the same CDR3. The V call is TRBV15, the J call TRBJ2-7, with 7 positions matching TRBD1. The junction had 7 bases not matched to a gene; V was cut back by 3 bases and J by 2 bases. This CDR3 comprises 15 residues. Per germline, CDR1 LNHNV and CDR2 YYDKDF (reference sequence). The CDR3 DNA follows: TGTGCCACCAGCAGGGATAGGGACAGCGCCTACGAGCAGTACTTC. This encodes CATSRDRDSAYEQYF.

The V gene is TRBV5-1, the J gene TRBJ2-5; 8 bases align to TRBD2. Germline assignment: CDR1 SGHRS and CDR2 YFSETQ. Trimming at V came to 3 bases and at J to 5 bases, leaving 6 bases not matched to a gene. The CDR3 totals 14 residues. The CDR3 DNA reads TGCGCCAGCAGCTCCCTGACTAGCGTTGAGACCCAGTACTTC. Translation: CASSSLTSVETQYF.

This sequence joins TRBV4-3 and TRBJ2-2; 10 bases are a match to TRBD1. The J segment lost 3 bases and the V segment lost 2 bases, leaving 6 bases of the junction unmatched. CDR3 size: 17 residues. Looked up from germline, CDR1 is LGHNA and CDR2 is YSLEER. The CDR3 nucleotides are TGCGCCAGCAGCCAATCAGGGACAGGGGCCTACACCGGGGAGCTGTTTTTT. It specifies CASSQSGTGAYTGELFF.

The CDR3 sequence is CASSLFGMRAKNIQYF. CDR3 coding DNA: TGTGCCAGCAGTTTATTTGGGATGAGAGCCAAAAACATTCAGTACTTC. The chain is built from TRBV27 and TRBJ2-4, with no clear D. This CDR3 has 16 amino acids. Deletions cut 1 base from V and 0 bases from J, with 10 bases between. Germline V lookup: CDR1 MNHEY, CDR2 SMNVEV (reference sequence).

J is TRBJ2-3 and V is TRBV7-2; D ambiguous. This CDR3 region has 12 residues. CDR1 is SGHTA, CDR2 FQGNSA, per germline. The germline V and J ends were trimmed by 2 bases and 5 bases, with 5 bases remaining between them. The CDR3 reads CASSLFGDTQYF. For the CDR3, the DNA is TGTGCCAGCAGCTTATTTGGAGATACGCAGTATTTT.